This T cell receptor (beta chain) was sequenced during a study of tumor and adjacent non-tumor tissue in lung cancer (dated 2018 in TCRdb). Study-wide context: Of the cohort, roughly 12 patients had adenocarcinoma, 2 had squamous cell carcinoma and 1 had small cell lung cancer. The study compared bulk TCRbeta repertoires between lung tumor tissue and matched distant non-tumor lung tissue from 15 lung cancer patients. A total of some 130,000,000 productive TCRbeta reads were generated by sequencing, corresponding to an average of about 4.17 million reads per sample. TCRbeta CDR3 sequencing was performed on roughly 32 paired specimens, with one tumor sample and one normal lung sample collected per patient. The approximately 15 enrolled patients, of whom 10 were men and 5 were women, were aged about 31 to 85 years and were diagnosed with TNM stage I to III disease. What the study reported, not specific to this receptor: TCR diversity (inverse Simpson) was significantly higher in tumor than in normal lung tissue (roughly 430 vs 170, P = 0.0075, Mann-Whitney U test). The methods do not name the sequencing platform or mention unique molecular identifiers. Only 15 or so patients were included in the cohort, and the need for larger samples and more detailed clinical data was noted by the authors. A significantly larger cumulative share of the repertoire was made up by the top 100 clones in normal lung than in tumor tissue. Younger patients had significantly higher TCR diversity, and higher tumor TCR diversity was associated with shorter overall and disease-free survival. Peripheral blood was not sequenced, so blood TCRbeta repertoires in these lung cancer patients were not examined.

RNA was extracted from bulk unsorted tissue and checked for quality with a NanoDrop ND-1000 and an Agilent 2100. The donors were newly diagnosed lung cancer patients admitted for thoracic surgery in China from August to November 2014 who had not received prior chemotherapy. Patients with previous radiotherapy or chemotherapy, or with another concurrent cancer, were excluded from the study. Surgical tissue pieces of 1-2 cm3 were preserved in RNAlater solution and were kept at -80 degrees C until use. Library construction relied on multiplex PCR. Sequencing instrument: Illumina HiSeq 2500. TCRbeta libraries were constructed through three rounds of nested PCR with primers (Table S4) according to protocols modified from ARM-PCR. Before sequencing, PCR products of 200-500 bp were excised from the gel and purified with the QIAquick gel extraction kit. On the authors' methods: Reads were cleaned using Trimmomatic, were merged into complete CDR3 sequences using FLASH, and were assigned to V(D)J germline segments using MiTCR. Clonal diversity was calculated as the inverse Simpson's index using VDJtools. In-frame sequences without a premature stop codon were defined as productive reads. TCRdb cleaned the public reads at Q25 with fastp, built clones with MiXCR and kept in-frame beta chains. Rows matching on CDR3 protein sequence are summarized as one entry with the most common DNA and genes. The V and J calls here are based on TCRdb, not the publication. This sample has under 150,000 distinct CDR3 sequences in its table, and around 61% of those were observed once. 15% to 20% of the sample lies in the top ten.

In the case of this clonotype: Which antigen it targets is not known. A clone one base away is much larger, so this may be a read error.

CDR1 and CDR2 are read off the germline V gene as ENHRY and SYGVKD. Including cysteine and phenylalanine, the CDR3 has 15 amino acids. Only the CDR3 region is kept as DNA, spanning 45 bases read in frame from base 1. Trimming at the junction amounts to 0 bases on V and 4 bases on J, and the germline ends lie 12 bases apart. The sequenced sample consisted of lung tumor tissue. The origin of this receptor is a man in his sixties with small cell lung cancer. This chain joins TRBV10-3 to TRBJ1-2, with an unclear D gene assignment. The sequenced DNA: TGTGCCATCAGTGAGTCGAGAGGCAGACCCTATGGCTACACCTTC. It is translated as CAISESRGRPYGYTF.